The 7 T cell receptor beta chains below come from one sample, sequenced in a study of tumor and adjacent non-tumor tissue in lung cancer. The library came from three nested PCR rounds adapted from ARM-PCR protocols. TCRdb ran MiXCR on the multiplex PCR reads and lists one entry per CDR3 protein. The repertoire includes tens of thousands of distinct CDR3 sequences, roughly 66% of them detected once, and around 19% sits in the top ten. The template was RNA from unsorted bulk tissue. The specimen sequenced was lung tumor tissue. The receptor source for this set is a man aged 60 to 75 with non-small cell lung cancer.

Turning to this clonotype: Mismatch with germline at one junction end may stem from a read error. The chain has TRBV4-1 and TRBJ2-1; 7 positions match TRBD1. The CDR3 totals 15 residues. Per the germline V gene, CDR1 is MGHRA and CDR2 is YSYEKL. This CDR3 reads CASSQETGTGNEQFF. The CDR3 region has the DNA TGTGCCAGCAGCCAAGAGACAGGGACGGGTAATGAGCAGTTCTTC.

This clonotype showed up just once. A junction boundary mismatches the germline segment, possibly from a read error. This chain connects TRBV4-3 to TRBJ2-1, with a possible D match to TRBD1 (5 bases). Germline-derived CDR1 and CDR2 are LGHNA and YSLEER. The CDR3 loop spans 15 amino acids. The CDR3 sequence is CVSSQDLGVGNEQLF. The DNA for the CDR3 is TGCGTCAGCAGCCAAGATCTAGGGGTGGGAAATGAGCAGTTATTC.

Concerning this clonotype: A much bigger clone sits one base away, suggesting this may be a read error. The genes are TRBV28 and TRBJ1-2, with 10 bases matching TRBD1. In germline, CDR1 is MDHEN, CDR2 SYDVKM. This CDR3 has 14 residues. The trim removed 4 bases at V and 5 bases at J, leaving 4 bases unmatched. For the CDR3, the DNA is TGTGCCAGCAGTTCAGGGACAGGGGTTTATGGCTACACCTTC. Amino acid sequence: CASSSGTGVYGYTF.

In its sample, this clonotype was seen a few times. This chain joins TRBV4-1 and TRBJ2-1; D is undetermined. CDR3 length: 14 residues. V was shortened by 7 bases and J by 7 bases, with 17 bases between the two germline ends. Per germline, CDR1 MGHRA and CDR2 YSYEKL. CDR3 coding DNA: TGCGCCAGCAACCGAGTGCCTACCGCTAATGAGCAGTTCTTC. Its translation: CASNRVPTANEQFF.

This chain connects TRBV25-1 to TRBJ2-1, with TRBD2 identical over 10 bases. J was trimmed by 10 bases and V by 3 bases; bases with no gene match: 9. The CDR3 is 15 residues long. Germline V lookup: CDR1 MGHDK, CDR2 SYGVNS. The DNA for the CDR3 is TGTGCCAGCAGTGAGGGTATAGCGGGAGGCGGGGAGCAGTTCTTC. Amino acids: CASSEGIAGGGEQFF.

This clonotype was found many times. This chain uses TRBV7-8 with TRBJ1-2, with no clear D. The CDR3 is made up of 13 amino acids. Germline lookup yields CDR1 SGHVS and CDR2 FQNEAQ. The V and J ends lost 1 base and 8 bases respectively, with 11 bases between them. The CDR3 region is CASSLEAGVGYTF. Here the CDR3 DNA reads TGTGCCAGCAGCTTAGAGGCGGGCGTGGGCTACACCTTC.

There are many counts of this clonotype. Here the CDR3 reads CSAKNPGTSETQYF. In DNA form, the CDR3 reads TGCAGTGCTAAAAACCCCGGGACTAGCGAGACCCAGTACTTC. This chain joins TRBV20-1 and TRBJ2-5, with 9 positions matching TRBD2. Germline V lookup: CDR1 DFQATT, CDR2 SNEGSKA (reference sequence). The CDR3 is 14 amino acids. Trimming took 4 bases from V and 5 from J; bases not matched to a gene: 8.